This section outlines one T cell receptor beta chain sequence together with its context. Produced via immunoSEQ multiplex PCR; TCRdb's table is partial and in-frame only. This table holds about 76,000 clones, approximately 90% found once. The sample originates from a study of T cell changes during pregnancy in multiple sclerosis. Trimming left V 5 bases short and J 4 bases short, with 7 bases between. The length of the CDR3 is 12 residues. Per the germline V gene, CDR1 is SGHNT and CDR2 is YENEEA. The sequence was obtained from a female donor in good health, enrolled as a control in a pregnancy study. The gene calls are TRBV11-3 and TRBJ2-3; D is perhaps TRBD1 (5 bases). Material: peripheral blood, obtained in the first trimester of pregnancy. CDR3 bases: TGTGCCAGCAGCCAGGGTCCAGATACGCAGTATTTT. It codes for CASSQGPDTQYF.